This TCR beta chain derives from a study of blood T cell repertoires in COVID-19 (dated by TCRdb to the early 2020s). About the study as a whole: Collaborator samples came from the United States, Italy and Spain and covered acute and convalescent phases of COVID-19. The material from the prospective study consisted of cDNA or gDNA derived from T cells, B-cell-depleted T cells, or PBMCs. The dataset comprised deeply sampled blood TCRbeta repertoires from subjects exposed to, actively infected with, or recovered from COVID-19. The repertoires were released in a freely available public database meant as a resource for research on the immune response to SARS-CoV-2. Samples came from the ongoing ImmuneRACE study (first 160 participants) plus 1,254 subjects from 6 global collaborators. The sample metadata nearly always contained a de-identified subject ID, COVID-19 status, age in years and sex. Where available, HLA class I and class II types were obtained from metadata supplied by the sample provider rather than from assay-based typing.

Study-level results and caveats: How much clinical and demographic metadata was included differed by source and by participant, and the metadata was provided uncurated.

CDR1 is given as ENHRY and CDR2 as SYGVKD, both from the germline V gene. Unmatched junction bases come to 4, with V trimmed by 4 bases and J by 1 base. The CDR3 spans 17 residues, from the cysteine through the phenylalanine. Kept here is only the CDR3 DNA, which spans 51 bases and is read in frame from base 1. The immunoSEQ Assay, a bias-controlled multiplex PCR, was used to amplify TCRbeta CDR3 regions from genomic DNA. As for how the authors treated the data: Within the assay, amplification of reference gene primers was used to estimate how many nucleated cells each sample contained. To quantify the absolute abundance of each unique TCRbeta CDR3 rearrangement, sequence reads were collapsed and filtered. For each sample, productive Simpson clonality was calculated as the square root of Simpson's diversity index over productive rearrangements. TCRdb mirrors the immuneACCESS table, restricted to in-frame sequences. Some clones are absent from its copies; in checked studies, under half trace to an unresolved V gene, and the reason for the others is unknown. That table supplies the V and J calls and clone size; D and trimming were determined from the DNA. The sample has some 140,000 clones on record, 75% to 85% of them singletons. About 12% of the sample belongs to the ten largest clones.

One collaborating source in Seattle enrolled patients during active infection and followed them longitudinally through the course of disease. Collaborating institutions collected whole blood in K2EDTA tubes following their own protocols. For TCRbeta analysis, collaborators shipped samples as frozen whole blood, isolated PBMCs, or DNA extracted from either of those sample types. Regarding this clone: There is no known antigen for this receptor. Base qualities were left out, and no much larger clone turns up one base away.

Sequenced sample: peripheral blood. The chain uses TRBV10-3 and TRBJ2-1; TRBD2 fits 13 bases in the junction. This clonotype was sampled from a woman in her sixties or seventies with COVID-19, enrolled during active disease. The DNA reads TGTGCCATCAGTGTGACTAGCGGGAGGAGGTCCTACAATGAGCAGTTCTTC. Its translation reads: CAISVTSGRRSYNEQFF.